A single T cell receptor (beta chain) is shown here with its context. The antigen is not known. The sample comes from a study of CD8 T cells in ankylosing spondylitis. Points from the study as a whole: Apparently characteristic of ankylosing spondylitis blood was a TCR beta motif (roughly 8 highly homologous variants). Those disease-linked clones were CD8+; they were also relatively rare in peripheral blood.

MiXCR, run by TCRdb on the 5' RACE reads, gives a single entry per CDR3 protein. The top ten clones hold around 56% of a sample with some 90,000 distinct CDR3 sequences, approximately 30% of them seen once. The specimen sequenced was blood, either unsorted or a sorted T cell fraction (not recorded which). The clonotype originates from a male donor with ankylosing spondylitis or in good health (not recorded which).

The chain's CDR3 is CASSHLRDQVKDTQYF. CDR3 in DNA: TGTGCCAGCAGCCATCTCCGGGACCAAGTAAAAGATACGCAGTATTTT. The chain couples TRBV14 to TRBJ2-3, with D perhaps given as TRBD1 or TRBD2 (5 bases each). The germline V and J ends were trimmed by 3 bases and 5 bases, with 18 bases remaining between them. The CDR3 extends over 16 amino acids. Germline CDR1 reads SGHDN; CDR2 reads FVKESK.